These 16 T cell receptor beta chains were all obtained from the same sample, sequenced in a study of blood T cell repertoires in COVID-19. Only in-frame clones appear in the TCRdb table, and some are missing; sequencing was by immunoSEQ multiplex PCR. Of around 270,000 clones listed, approximately 90% are singletons. The sequencing input was peripheral blood. The source of these receptors is a man between 35 and 55 years old with acute or convalescent COVID-19.

This clone turned up a few times. This chain uses TRBV30 with TRBJ2-1, with TRBD1 matching 10 bases. CDR1 GTSNPN and CDR2 SVGIG come from the germline V gene (reference sequence). This CDR3 has 15 amino acids. After removal of 0 bases from V and 5 bases from J, the junction contained 4 bases not matched to a gene. The CDR3 nucleotides read TGTGCCTGGAGTGTAGGGGACAGGGGCCACAATGAGCAGTTCTTC. It specifies CAWSVGDRGHNEQFF.

V gene TRBV30 combines with J gene TRBJ1-2; 11 nucleotides match TRBD1. Trimming cost V 4 bases and J 1 base; bases outside gene matches: 5. Germline CDR1 is GTSNPN and CDR2 is SVGIG (reference sequence). The CDR3 extends over 15 amino acids. In DNA, the CDR3 is TGTGCCTGGACTAGGGGACAGGGGGTTAACTATGGCTACACCTTC. Protein: CAWTRGQGVNYGYTF.

The rearrangement links TRBV6-5 to TRBJ2-7; TRBD1 matches 9 bases. J was trimmed by 4 bases and V by 5 bases; bases with no gene match: 9. Germline V CDR1 and CDR2: MNHEY, SVGAGI. The CDR3 consists of 15 residues. CDR3 sequence: CASSPRGTGHYEQYF. Written as DNA, the CDR3 is TGTGCCAGCAGTCCTCGCGGGACAGGGCATTACGAGCAGTACTTC.

The gene calls are TRBV12-5 and TRBJ1-1, with 7 bases identical to TRBD1. The V gene's germline CDR1 is LGHNT and CDR2 FRNRAP. This CDR3 is 16 amino acids long. V shed 0 bases and J 2 bases; nucleotides not matched to a gene: 6. The DNA for the CDR3 is TGTGCTAGTGGTTTGGTAACCCGACAGGGTAACACTGAAGCTTTCTTT. Translating it yields CASGLVTRQGNTEAFF.

This CDR3 is CASRVNGQIRGYTF. CDR3 in DNA: TGTGCCAGCAGGGTAAATGGGCAGATTCGGGGCTACACCTTC. The chain carries TRBV2 and TRBJ1-2; D gene unclear. This CDR3 has 14 residues. Germline V gives CDR1 SNHLY, CDR2 FYNNEI. V shed 6 bases and J shed 8 bases, with 19 bases lying between them.

This rearrangement joins TRBV12-5 to TRBJ1-5; TRBD1 agrees at 9 bases. Trimming at V came to 4 bases and at J to 4 bases, leaving 8 bases not matched to a gene. Germline V gene data show CDR1 as LGHNT and CDR2 as FRNRAP. CDR3 length: 16 amino acids. CDR3 DNA sequence: TGTGCTAGTGGTTCAACAGGGACAGGGATTAATCAGCCCCAGCATTTT. Protein product: CASGSTGTGINQPQHF.

The chain carries TRBV7-2 and TRBJ1-4; a possible D gene is TRBD1 (6 bases). Germline V gene sequence: CDR1 SGHTA, CDR2 FQGNSA. V was shortened by 0 bases and J by 8 bases, with 13 bases between the two germline ends. CDR3 length equals 15 residues. CDR3 region: CASSLAPGVEEKLFF. In DNA form, the CDR3 reads TGTGCCAGCAGCTTAGCGCCAGGGGTCGAAGAAAAACTGTTTTTT.

The chain combines TRBV6-5 with TRBJ2-2; 8 nucleotides match TRBD2. The CDR3 has 15 residues. J gave up 7 bases and V 4 bases, and 8 bases lay outside the gene matches. CDR1 is MNHEY, CDR2 SVGAGI, per germline. This chain's CDR3 is CASSLRGGGGGELFF. DNA of the CDR3: TGTGCCAGCAGTTTACGGGGGGGCGGAGGCGGGGAGCTGTTTTTT.

The rearrangement joins TRBV3-1 (or the pseudogene TRBV3-2) to TRBJ2-1; TRBD1 is a possible D gene (5 bases). Trimming pared 4 bases from V and 3 bases from J, leaving 13 bases between. This CDR3 is built from 15 residues. Germline V gives CDR1 LGHDT, CDR2 YNNKEL (reference sequence). This CDR3 is CASSLGQGGYNEQFF. Written as DNA, the CDR3 is TGTGCCAGCAGCCTCGGGCAGGGTGGCTACAATGAGCAGTTCTTC.

CDR3 coding DNA: TGTGCCATCAGCCCCGACAGAGTGGGGACTGAAGCTTTCTTT. Amino acid sequence: CAISPDRVGTEAFF. This chain joins TRBV10-3 and TRBJ1-1; D might be TRBD1 (5 bases). CDR3 length equals 14 residues. CDR1 and CDR2 (germline): ENHRY, SYGVKD. The V and J ends lost 6 bases and 5 bases respectively, with 16 bases between them.

The chain employs TRBV3-1 (or the pseudogene TRBV3-2) and TRBJ2-5; D ambiguous. V was shortened by 1 base and J by 4 bases, with 4 bases between the two germline ends. The germline gives CDR1 LGHDT, CDR2 YNNKEL (reference sequence). The length of the CDR3 is 12 residues. CDR3 in amino acids: CASSQGGETQYF. The CDR3 DNA reads TGTGCCAGCAGCCAAGGAGGAGAGACCCAGTACTTC.

In this sample, this clone turned up a few times. The chain couples TRBV5-1 to TRBJ1-2; 9 nucleotides line up with TRBD1. Looked up from germline, CDR1 is SGHRS and CDR2 is YFSETQ. Losses at the gene ends were 9 bases for V and 2 bases for J; bases not matched to a gene: 5. This CDR3 comprises 13 residues. The chain's CDR3 is CAIRQGDNYGYTF. The DNA of the CDR3 is TGCGCCATCCGACAGGGGGACAACTATGGCTACACCTTC. The variable domain in full, completed from reference TRBV5-1 and TRBJ1-2, reads KAGVTQTPRYLIKTRGQQVTLSCSPISGHRSVSWYQQTPGQGLQFLFEYFSETQRNKGNFPGRFSGRQFSNSRSEMNVSTLELGDSALYLCAIRQGDNYGYTFGSGTRLTVV.

This clone was seen just once. The rearrangement uses TRBV3-1 (or the pseudogene TRBV3-2) and TRBJ2-7; 8 bases line up with TRBD2. V lost 0 bases, J lost 0 bases, and 10 bases stayed unmatched. CDR1 is LGHDT, CDR2 YNNKEL, per germline (reference sequence). The CDR3 consists of 18 residues. The CDR3 here is CASSQDLVAGTRSYEQYF. CDR3 sequence (DNA): TGTGCCAGCAGCCAAGATTTGGTAGCGGGGACGCGCTCCTACGAGCAGTACTTC.

This chain links TRBV5-1 with TRBJ1-6, with 8 bases matching TRBD1. Germline lookup yields CDR1 SGHRS and CDR2 YFSETQ. The CDR3 spans 16 residues. With V trimmed by 0 bases and J by 9 bases, 8 bases remained unmatched. This CDR3 is CASSLAPTGESSPLHF. For the CDR3, the DNA is TGCGCCAGCAGCTTGGCCCCGACAGGGGAAAGTTCACCCCTCCACTTT.

V is TRBV11-2 and J is TRBJ1-2, with TRBD1 matching 11 bases. Germline V gene sequence: CDR1 SGHAT, CDR2 FQNNGV. V dropped 4 bases and J dropped 6; count of bases not matched to a gene: 1. The CDR3 is made up of 13 amino acids. The CDR3 DNA sequence: TGTGCCAGCAGCTCGGGACAGGGGGATGGCTACACCTTC. It yields the protein CASSSGQGDGYTF.

This sequence joins TRBV5-1 and TRBJ2-6; 9 nucleotides align to TRBD2. V lost 0 bases to trimming and J lost 0 bases; unmatched junction nucleotides: 1. The CDR3 is 17 amino acids. From germline, CDR1 is SGHRS and CDR2 YFSETQ. CDR3 in DNA: TGCGCCAGCAGCTTGGGTAGCGGGGGCTCTGGGGCCAACGTCCTGACTTTC. Translation gives CASSLGSGGSGANVLTF.